This T cell receptor (beta chain) was recorded in a study of identical twins. TCRdb reprocessed the 5' RACE reads via MiXCR and lists one record per CDR3 protein. The sample carries fewer than 550,000 distinct CDR3 sequences, 12% to 15% recorded once. This clonotype was counted only a few times. The antigen remains undetermined. Overall study results and limits: There was more out-of-frame TCR alpha sharing in monozygotic twins than models estimated. Part of the zero-insertion signal could reflect confounding by invariant MAIT and iNKT cells. A lower insertion count was a feature of abundant cord blood beta clonotypes, with no such feature in memory repertoires.

The CDR3 runs 14 residues. V dropped 5 bases and J dropped 3 bases, with 16 bases sitting between them. In germline, CDR1 is DFQATT, CDR2 SNEGSKA (reference sequence). The same specimen was also included in a second study, on yellow fever vaccine responses in identical twins.

The rearrangement uses TRBV20-1 and TRBJ2-5, with a tentative D call TRBD1 (6 bases). The sample taken for sequencing was CD4+ T cells sorted from blood. The receptor's source is a young woman in good health. CDR3 DNA sequence: TGCAGTGCTTTAAAAGGACAGAAAAAAGAGACCCAGTACTTC. It yields the protein CSALKGQKKETQYF.